These 20 T cell receptor beta chains share one sample of origin, sequenced in a study of blood T cell repertoires in COVID-19 (dated by TCRdb to 2020 to 2022). Library preparation employed the immunoSEQ multiplex PCR assay. Not all clones reach the TCRdb copy of this immuneACCESS table, which keeps in-frame sequences only. Checked studies attribute under half of the gap to unresolved V genes and leave the rest unexplained. The sample data list approximately 390,000 clones, and 85% to 90% of these were observed just once. 6% to 7.5% of the sample is in the top ten clones. Material: peripheral blood. These receptor sequences come from a man between 18 and 29 years old with active or convalescent COVID-19.

This clone has only one observation. The chain joins TRBV19 to TRBJ1-1; D might be TRBD1 (5 bases). Germline V gene lookup returns CDR1 LNHDA and CDR2 SQIVND (reference sequence). The V gene lost 7 bases and the J gene lost 1 base, with 10 bases spanning the gap. The CDR3 sequence is 13 residues long. The CDR3 is CASTSDRNTEAFF. DNA of the CDR3: TGTGCCAGTACCTCAGACAGGAACACTGAAGCTTTCTTT.

To note about this clone: The sample has other DNA sequences that encode this CDR3 too. This rearrangement joins TRBV29-1 to TRBJ1-5; 9 nucleotides agree with TRBD1. The CDR3 loop spans 13 amino acids. The J segment lost 3 bases and the V segment lost 4 bases, leaving 1 base of the junction unmatched. CDR1 is SQVTM, CDR2 ANQGSEA, per germline. CDR3 sequence (DNA): TGCAGCGTTGGGACAGGGGACAATCAGCCCCAGCATTTT. Protein: CSVGTGDNQPQHF.

The J gene is TRBJ2-7, the V gene TRBV28, with D possibly being TRBD2 (6 bases). This CDR3 has 11 residues. Looked up from germline, CDR1 is MDHEN and CDR2 is SYDVKM. V lost 9 bases, J lost 8 bases, and 14 bases lay in between. CDR3: CASASGEKQYF. CDR3 nucleotides: TGTGCCAGTGCGTCGGGGGAAAAGCAGTACTTC.

This clone was counted a single time. The chain is built from TRBV5-1 and TRBJ1-1; the match to TRBD1 covers 9 bases. The junction had 6 bases not matched to a gene; V was cut back by 3 bases and J by 3 bases. The CDR3 is made up of 15 amino acids. The germline V gene has CDR1 SGHRS and CDR2 YFSETQ. The CDR3 DNA sequence: TGCGCCAGCAGCTCTACAGGGGGCCGGGACACTGAAGCTTTCTTT. Amino acid sequence: CASSSTGGRDTEAFF.

The CDR3: CASSPLAASAYNEQFF. In DNA form, the CDR3 reads TGTGCCAGCAGCCCCCTGGCGGCTAGCGCTTACAATGAGCAGTTCTTC. This chain links TRBV11-2 with TRBJ2-1; a possible D gene is TRBD2 (6 bases). Germline-derived CDR1 and CDR2 are SGHAT and FQNNGV. The CDR3 loop spans 16 amino acids. V lost 5 bases and J lost 4, with 18 bases in between.

V gene TRBV19 combines with J gene TRBJ2-7; 9 nucleotides align to TRBD1. CDR3 length equals 15 residues. Germline CDR1 and CDR2: LNHDA and SQIVND (reference sequence). Trimming cost V 2 bases and J 4 bases; bases outside gene matches: 6. As DNA, the CDR3 is TGTGCCAGTAGTATAAGACAGGGGGGATCATACGAGCAGTACTTC. As protein: CASSIRQGGSYEQYF.

With respect to this clone: Other nucleotide sequences in the sample specify the same CDR3. The gene calls are TRBV27 and TRBJ1-5; D ambiguous. CDR3 length: 12 residues. Trimming removed 5 bases at V and 2 bases at J, with 4 bases between. Germline lookup yields CDR1 MNHEY and CDR2 SMNVEV (reference sequence). CDR3 residues: CASSPGNQPQHF. CDR3 coding DNA: TGTGCCAGCAGTCCCGGCAATCAGCCCCAGCATTTT.

The V gene is TRBV7-9, the J gene TRBJ1-4, with TRBD1 identical over 7 bases. Germline CDR1 SEHNR, CDR2 FQNEAQ (reference sequence). The CDR3 extends over 15 amino acids. V was pared by 3 bases and J by 7 bases, with 8 bases of the junction left unmatched. The CDR3 protein is CASSFTGVWGEKLFF. CDR3 DNA sequence: TGTGCCAGCAGCTTTACAGGGGTATGGGGTGAAAAACTGTTTTTT.

In its sample, this clone was seen once. The chain is built from TRBV7-2 and TRBJ1-2; D remains unclear. The V gene's germline CDR1 is SGHTA and CDR2 FQGNSA. Trimming removed 6 bases from V and 2 bases from J, with 7 bases in between. The CDR3 covers 12 residues. The CDR3 coding sequence is TGTGCCAGCAGTTCAGAAAACTATGGCTACACCTTC. It specifies CASSSENYGYTF.

The rearrangement joins TRBV5-6 to TRBJ2-1; possibly TRBD2 for D (6 bases). The CDR3 runs 13 residues. The germline CDR1 and CDR2 sequences are SGHDT and YYEEEE. Trimming left V 2 bases short and J 9 bases short, with 12 bases between. CDR3 nucleotide sequence: TGTGCCAGCAGCTTCGTCGGAGGGGTTGAGCAGTTCTTC. Translation gives CASSFVGGVEQFF.

This clone was seen only a few times. The chain recombines TRBV2 with TRBJ1-5; TRBD1 matches 9 bases. The V segment lost 5 bases and the J segment 1 base; nucleotides outside the gene matches: 3. Germline lookup yields CDR1 SNHLY and CDR2 FYNNEI. The CDR3 extends over 15 amino acids. In DNA, the CDR3 is TGTGCCAGCAGTTGGGACAGGGAGAGCAATCAGCCCCAGCATTTT. Translated: CASSWDRESNQPQHF. The variable domain in full, completed from reference TRBV2 and TRBJ1-5, reads EPEVTQTPSHQVTQMGQEVILRCVPISNHLYFYWYRQILGQKVEFLVSFYNNEISEKSEIFDDQFSVERPDGSNFTLKIRSTKLEDSAMYFCASSWDRESNQPQHFGDGTRLSIL.

The CDR3 DNA follows: TGTGCCAGCAGCGGACTAGCGGGAGGTACGCAGTATTTT. Its protein is CASSGLAGGTQYF. The gene calls are TRBV9 and TRBJ2-3; 13 nucleotides agree with TRBD2. CDR1 SGDLS and CDR2 YYNGEE come from the germline V gene. After removal of 3 bases from V and 8 bases from J, the junction contained 0 bases not matched to a gene. The CDR3 contains 13 residues.

The rearrangement links TRBV13 to TRBJ2-7; no firm D call. The V end was cut by 3 bases, the J end by 2 bases, with 17 bases between. Per germline, CDR1 PRHDT and CDR2 FYEKMQ (reference sequence). The CDR3 has 16 amino acids. As DNA, the CDR3 is TGTGCCAGCAGCTTGGGCAGCCTCTTCAGGACCTACGAGCAGTACTTC. Encoded protein: CASSLGSLFRTYEQYF. Full variable domain (missing parts from reference TRBV13 and TRBJ2-7): AAGVIQSPRHLIKEKRETATLKCYPIPRHDTVYWYQQGPGQDPQFLISFYEKMQSDKGSIPDRFSAQQFSDYHSELNMSSLELGDSALYFCASSLGSLFRTYEQYFGPGTRLTVT.

The CDR3: CASSLSPTGNQPQHF. The CDR3 nucleotides are TGTGCCAGCAGCTTGAGTCCTACCGGCAATCAGCCCCAGCATTTT. The V call is TRBV7-2, the J call TRBJ1-5; D unclear. The germline gives CDR1 SGHTA, CDR2 FQGNSA. Trimming took off 3 bases at V and 2 bases at J, with 11 bases between the two ends. The CDR3 loop spans 15 amino acids.

This chain links TRBV24-1 with TRBJ2-2, with 7 bases lining up with TRBD1. This CDR3 is built from 15 residues. Germline V gene data show CDR1 as KGHDR and CDR2 as SFDVKD. V shed 6 bases, J shed 4 bases, and the junction held 7 bases outside the gene matches. The CDR3 protein is CATSTPGQSTGELFF. Written as DNA, the CDR3 is TGTGCCACCAGTACACCGGGACAGAGCACCGGGGAGCTGTTTTTT.

The chain recombines TRBV2 with TRBJ2-3, with 9 bases aligning to TRBD2. Germline values: CDR1 SNHLY, CDR2 FYNNEI. The length of the CDR3 is 15 residues. The J segment lost 6 bases and the V segment lost 4 bases, leaving 8 bases of the junction unmatched. The CDR3 DNA follows: TGTGCCAGCAGTGGAAGCGGGAGGTCCTTGGATACGCAGTATTTT. The encoded protein is CASSGSGRSLDTQYF.

The rearrangement links TRBV10-1 to TRBJ2-1; possibly TRBD1 for D (8 bases). In germline, CDR1 is WNHNN, CDR2 SYGVQD (reference sequence). The CDR3 covers 15 residues. The germline V and J ends were trimmed by 6 bases and 12 bases, with 24 bases remaining between them. The CDR3 here is CASRVPDREGPSQFF. The CDR3 DNA follows: TGCGCCAGCAGGGTCCCGGACAGGGAGGGCCCCTCGCAGTTCTTC.

The chain joins TRBV5-1 to TRBJ2-7; TRBD2 matches 8 bases. The CDR3 is 14 residues long. CDR1 and CDR2 (germline): SGHRS, YFSETQ. Losses at the gene ends were 4 bases for V and 5 bases for J; bases not matched to a gene: 8. In DNA form, the CDR3 reads TGCGCCAGCAGCCCAGCGGGGGTCGCGGACGAGCAGTACTTC. The encoded protein is CASSPAGVADEQYF. Using reference TRBV5-1 and TRBJ2-7 for the parts outside the CDR3, the full variable domain is KAGVTQTPRYLIKTRGQQVTLSCSPISGHRSVSWYQQTPGQGLQFLFEYFSETQRNKGNFPGRFSGRQFSNSRSEMNVSTLELGDSALYLCASSPAGVADEQYFGPGTRLTVT.

The chain uses TRBV5-1 and TRBJ2-7; 7 bases line up with TRBD2. CDR3 length: 13 residues. V dropped 4 bases and J dropped 4; count of bases not matched to a gene: 5. Germline assignment: CDR1 SGHRS and CDR2 YFSETQ. The CDR3 loop is CASSLGLPYEQYF. CDR3 in DNA: TGCGCCAGCAGCCTGGGACTACCATACGAGCAGTACTTC. The complete variable domain, with remaining parts taken from reference TRBV5-1 and TRBJ2-7, reads KAGVTQTPRYLIKTRGQQVTLSCSPISGHRSVSWYQQTPGQGLQFLFEYFSETQRNKGNFPGRFSGRQFSNSRSEMNVSTLELGDSALYLCASSLGLPYEQYFGPGTRLTVT.

This clone occurred once. The gene calls are TRBV10-3 and TRBJ2-7, with 13 bases aligning to TRBD2. Germline loops: CDR1 ENHRY, CDR2 SYGVKD. This CDR3 is 17 amino acids long. V was pared by 4 bases and J by 5 bases, with 11 bases of the junction left unmatched. The CDR3 loop is CAISGSFGTSGTNEQYF. The CDR3, as DNA: TGTGCCATCAGTGGCTCTTTCGGGACTAGCGGGACGAACGAGCAGTACTTC.